The T cell receptor (beta chain) under discussion was sequenced for a study of T cells in localized non-small cell lung cancer. Study-level points and caveats: Appearance in adjacent lung was seen for a median around 61 of the top 100 tumor clones. Owing to sequencing of a solitary tumor region, heterogeneity cannot be discounted.

The CDR3 runs 16 residues. Looked up from germline, CDR1 is MNHEY and CDR2 is SMNVEV (reference sequence). Losses at the gene ends were 4 bases for V and 4 bases for J; bases not matched to a gene: 10. In its sample, this clone was seen once. Its antigen is currently unknown. Sequencing used immunoSEQ multiplex PCR; TCRdb keeps in-frame clones, though not all of them. The repertoire includes 13,000 or so clones, around nine tenths of them detected once, and approximately 2.7% sits in the top ten. The receptor's source is a man between 40 and 70 years old with stage III lung adenocarcinoma. The chain has TRBV27 and TRBJ1-1; 9 bases are a match to TRBD1. The sample here was peripheral blood mononuclear cells, taken before any cancer treatment. This CDR3 is CASSWSGTGIITEAFF. As DNA, the CDR3 is TGTGCCAGCAGTTGGTCCGGGACAGGGATTATCACTGAAGCTTTCTTT.